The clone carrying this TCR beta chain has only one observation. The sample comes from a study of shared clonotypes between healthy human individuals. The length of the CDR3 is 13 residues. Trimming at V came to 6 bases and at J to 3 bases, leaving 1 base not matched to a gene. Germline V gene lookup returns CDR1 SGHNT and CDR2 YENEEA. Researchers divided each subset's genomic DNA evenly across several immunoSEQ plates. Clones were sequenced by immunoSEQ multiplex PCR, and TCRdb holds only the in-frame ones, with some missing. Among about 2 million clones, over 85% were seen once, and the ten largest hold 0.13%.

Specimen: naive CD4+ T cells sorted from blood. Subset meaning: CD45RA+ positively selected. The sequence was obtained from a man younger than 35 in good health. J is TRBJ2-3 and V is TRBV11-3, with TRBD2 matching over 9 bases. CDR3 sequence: CASRGLATDTQYF. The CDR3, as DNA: TGTGCCAGCAGGGGACTAGCTACAGATACGCAGTATTTT.